Shown below are 3 T cell receptor beta chains from a single sample sequenced in a study of blood T cell repertoires in COVID-19. Data came from immunoSEQ multiplex PCR; TCRdb stores just in-frame clones and leaves some out. The table records hundreds of thousands of clones, approximately 87% of them present only once. Sequencing input: peripheral blood. These receptors all come from a human donor in a cohort sampled during active COVID-19.

The CDR3 nucleotides read TGTGCCAGCAGCTTAAGCGGACAGGGGGCAGGGGAGCAGTACTTC. It is translated as CASSLSGQGAGEQYF. V usage is TRBV7-9 and J usage is TRBJ2-7; 11 nucleotides agree with TRBD1. CDR1 and CDR2 from the germline V gene are SEHNR and FQNEAQ (reference sequence). V dropped 2 bases and J dropped 7; count of bases not matched to a gene: 7. The CDR3 totals 15 residues.

V usage is TRBV27 and J usage is TRBJ2-6; D remains unclear. V lost 6 bases and J 2 bases, leaving 8 bases between the germline ends. Germline CDR1 reads MNHEY; CDR2 reads SMNVEV (reference sequence). The CDR3 is 14 residues long. DNA of the CDR3: TGTGCCAGCAGACCAAGCGCTGGGGCCAACGTCCTGACTTTC. This gives the protein CASRPSAGANVLTF.

This clone was seen once. The chain links TRBV5-6 to TRBJ2-4, with D possibly matching TRBD1 (6 bases). V gave up 1 base and J gave up 12 bases, with 17 bases separating them. Germline values: CDR1 SGHDT, CDR2 YYEEEE. The CDR3 totals 14 residues. The CDR3 loop reads CASSLNGPGVDQYF. The CDR3 nucleotides read TGTGCCAGCAGCTTGAATGGGCCAGGGGTTGATCAGTACTTC.